This is a list of T cell receptor beta chains from one sample in a study of blood T cell repertoires in COVID-19. Produced via immunoSEQ multiplex PCR; TCRdb's table is partial and in-frame only. The table lists about 220,000 clones, approximately 80% of them singletons, with 3% to 4% in the top ten. Specimen: PBMCs or T cells enriched from blood (not recorded which). These receptors came from a woman aged 60-75 years who had recovered from COVID-19. The CDR3 runs from the conserved cysteine through the conserved F or W. The D gene is left open where the match is weak. Rows may omit the clone size; those that give it use once, few, many or a size class.

D	size	J	V	DNA	CDR3
NA	NA	TRBJ1-1	TRBV4-3	TGCGCCAGCAGCCAACGTCCCAGCACTGAAGCTTTCTTT	CASSQRPSTEAFF
NA	NA	TRBJ1-2	TRBV11-2	TGTGCCAGCAGCTTAATACAGAAACGCCCTAACTATGGCTACACCTTC	CASSLIQKRPNYGYTF
TRBD1	NA	TRBJ2-5	TRBV6-5	TGTGCCAGCAGAAGACAGGGGGCAGAGACCCAGTACTTC	CASRRQGAETQYF
NA	NA	TRBJ2-6	TRBV19	TGTGCCAGTAGTATAGGCGGGGTCCCTGGGGCCAACGTCCTGACTTTC	CASSIGGVPGANVLTF
TRBD1	NA	TRBJ1-2	TRBV11-1	TGTGCCAGCAGCTTCAGACAGGGGGTGGATGGCTACACCTTC	CASSFRQGVDGYTF
NA	NA	TRBJ1-1	TRBV10-3	TGTGCCATCACGAATCTCCGGGATAGTGAAGCTTTCTTT	CAITNLRDSEAFF
TRBD1	NA	TRBJ1-3	TRBV3-1/TRBV3-2	TGTGCCAGCAGCCAAGATTTGGCGACGGCGGGACAGCTCACCACTTTT	CASSQDLATAGQLTTF
NA	NA	TRBJ1-5	TRBV4-1	TGCGCCAGCAGCCAAGATCCGGGTTTCAGCAATCAGCCCCAGCATTTT	CASSQDPGFSNQPQHF
TRBD1	few	TRBJ1-2	TRBV9	TGTGCCAGCAGCCCCGGGACAGGGATGGACTATGGCTACACCTTC	CASSPGTGMDYGYTF
NA	NA	TRBJ1-3	TRBV28	TGTGCCAGCAGTACAGGAAACACCATATATTTT	CASSTGNTIYF
TRBD1	once	TRBJ1-2	TRBV19	TGTGCCAGTAGTCTAAGGACAGGGAGTACCTTAAGGAACTATGGCTACACCTTC	CASSLRTGSTLRNYGYTF
NA	once	TRBJ2-1	TRBV3-1/TRBV3-2	TGTGCCAGCAGCCGCCTCGGGGATGAGCAGTTCTTC	CASSRLGDEQFF
NA	few	TRBJ1-1	TRBV5-6	TGTGCCAGCAGCTTGAACTACAGGGACGACACTGAAGCTTTCTTT	CASSLNYRDDTEAFF
NA	NA	TRBJ2-7	TRBV11-2	TGTGCCAGCAGCCCGGGGAGCGGACTAACCTACGAGCAGTACTTC	CASSPGSGLTYEQYF
NA	NA	TRBJ1-2	TRBV7-9	TGTGCCAGCAGCTTGGACATCGGAGGGGGCTACACCTTC	CASSLDIGGGYTF
TRBD2	NA	TRBJ2-5	TRBV9	TGTGCCAGCAGCGTCCTAGCGGGACAAGAGACCCAGTACTTC	CASSVLAGQETQYF
TRBD1	NA	TRBJ1-1	TRBV7-2	TGTGCCAGCACCCTCCAGGACAGGCTTGTGACTGAAGCTTTCTTT	CASTLQDRLVTEAFF
TRBD1	NA	TRBJ1-3	TRBV5-4	TGTGCCAGCAGCTCGCCGGGACAGGGTCGGGGAAACACCATATATTTT	CASSSPGQGRGNTIYF
TRBD1	once	TRBJ1-2	TRBV6-5	TGTGCCAGCAGTTATGGATCAGGGGGGCATGGCTACACCTTC	CASSYGSGGHGYTF
NA	NA	TRBJ1-1	TRBV6-1	TGTGCCAGCAGTGAAATGGGGCGGGGAGCGATTGCGGCTTTCTTT	CASSEMGRGAIAAFF
TRBD1	NA	TRBJ1-2	TRBV5-4	TGTGCCAGCAGCTATACCCAGGGGGGTGGCTACACCTTC	CASSYTQGGGYTF
NA	NA	TRBJ2-5	TRBV7-9	TGTGCCAGCAGCTTGGGGGGAGCCCAAGAGACCCAGTACTTC	CASSLGGAQETQYF
NA	few	TRBJ2-7	TRBV15	TGTGCCACCAGCGAACAGCCGAGCTCCTACGAGCAGTACTTC	CATSEQPSSYEQYF
NA	NA	TRBJ1-5	TRBV2	TGTGCCAGCAGTGAACAGGGTCTAAATCAGCCCCAGCATTTT	CASSEQGLNQPQHF
TRBD2	NA	TRBJ2-5	TRBV7-2	TGTGCCAGCAGCTTACTAGCGGGGGCCCCAGGGGCGACCCAGTACTTC	CASSLLAGAPGATQYF
NA	NA	TRBJ2-3	TRBV18	TGTGCCAGCTCACCGATAAACCAGGGAGATACGCAGTATTTT	CASSPINQGDTQYF
NA	NA	TRBJ2-3	TRBV18	TGTGCCAGCTCACCAGGCCGTGCCACAGATACGCAGTATTTT	CASSPGRATDTQYF
NA	NA	TRBJ2-7	TRBV6-5	TGTGCCAGCAGCCCGGCAGGGGGGCCCTACGAGCAGTACTTC	CASSPAGGPYEQYF
TRBD1	few	TRBJ1-2	TRBV19	TGTGCCAGTAGTATAGGGACAGGAGATGGCTACACCTTC	CASSIGTGDGYTF
TRBD2	NA	TRBJ2-5	TRBV7-2	TGTGCCAGCAGCGAGCGGGGGGGATTCCAAGAGACCCAGTACTTC	CASSERGGFQETQYF
TRBD1	NA	TRBJ2-1	TRBV4-1	TGCGCCAGCAGCCAGTCCGGGACAGGGATCGTCAATGAGCAGTTCTTC	CASSQSGTGIVNEQFF
NA	NA	TRBJ2-1	TRBV5-5	TGTGCCAGCAGGGGGAGGCTAGCCGGGTACGGTGAGCAGTTCTTC	CASRGRLAGYGEQFF
NA	NA	TRBJ1-2	TRBV9	TGTGCCAGCAGCGTAGGGGTAGCGGGTGGCTACACCTTC	CASSVGVAGGYTF
TRBD2	NA	TRBJ2-5	TRBV6-5	TGTGCCAGCAGTTATAGCGGGACTGACGGAGAGACCCAGTACTTC	CASSYSGTDGETQYF
NA	few	TRBJ2-1	TRBV7-7	TGTGCCAGCAGCCCTGGACTACCCCTTGTGGGTGAGCAGTTCTTC	CASSPGLPLVGEQFF
TRBD1	once	TRBJ2-7	TRBV3-1/TRBV3-2	TGTGCCAGCAGCCACGGACAGGGATTCGACGAGCAGTACTTC	CASSHGQGFDEQYF
TRBD1	NA	TRBJ1-5	TRBV3-1/TRBV3-2	TGTGCCAGCAGCCAGCGGACAGGGGGCCAGGATCAGCCCCAGCATTTT	CASSQRTGGQDQPQHF
NA	NA	TRBJ2-7	TRBV2	TGTGCCAGCAGCCGTTTGGAGCAGTACTTC	CASSRLEQYF
NA	NA	TRBJ1-2	TRBV2	TGTGCCAGCAGTGTCCGGGATAACTATGGCTACACCTTC	CASSVRDNYGYTF
NA	NA	TRBJ2-7	TRBV7-3	TGTGCCAGCAGCTTAGCGACTGCGGCCTCCGAGCAGTACTTC	CASSLATAASEQYF
NA	once	TRBJ1-4	TRBV4-1	TGCGCCAGCAGCCAATTGCCCTCGGGGAGTGAAAAACTGTTTTTT	CASSQLPSGSEKLFF
TRBD1	NA	TRBJ1-2	TRBV5-1	TGCGCCAGCAGCTTGGCGGGGACAGCTGACTATGGCTACACCTTC	CASSLAGTADYGYTF
NA	NA	TRBJ2-5	TRBV5-1	TGCGCCAGCAGCCACAATTTAAAAAGGGGGAATCAGGAGACCCAGTACTTC	CASSHNLKRGNQETQYF
NA	NA	TRBJ2-3	TRBV14	TGTGCCAGCAGCCAGTTTCCCGGGGATACGCAGTATTTT	CASSQFPGDTQYF
TRBD2	NA	TRBJ2-3	TRBV7-6	TGTGCCAGCAGCTTAGCTTTCGGGGGGGGTCCAGATACGCAGTATTTT	CASSLAFGGGPDTQYF
NA	few	TRBJ1-6	TRBV19	TGTGCCAGTAGGGCGGGACTGAATAATTCACCCCTCCACTTT	CASRAGLNNSPLHF
NA	NA	TRBJ2-3	TRBV4-3	TGCGCCAGCAGCCAAGAGTACGGTAGCACAGATACGCAGTATTTT	CASSQEYGSTDTQYF
TRBD2	NA	TRBJ2-1	TRBV7-2	TGTGCCAGCAGCTTAAGCGGGAGGACCTCCAATGAGCAGTTCTTC	CASSLSGRTSNEQFF